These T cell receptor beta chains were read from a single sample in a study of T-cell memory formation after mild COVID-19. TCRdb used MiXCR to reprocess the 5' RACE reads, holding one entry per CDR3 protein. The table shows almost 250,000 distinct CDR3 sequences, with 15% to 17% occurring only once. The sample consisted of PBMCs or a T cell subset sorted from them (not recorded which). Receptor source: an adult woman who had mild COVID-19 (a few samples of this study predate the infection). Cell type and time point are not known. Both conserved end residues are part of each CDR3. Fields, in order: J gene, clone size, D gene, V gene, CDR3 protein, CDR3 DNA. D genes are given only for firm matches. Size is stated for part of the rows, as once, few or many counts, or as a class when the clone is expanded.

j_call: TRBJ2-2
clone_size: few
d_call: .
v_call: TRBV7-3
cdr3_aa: CASSSDRTGELFF
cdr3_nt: TGTGCCAGCAGCTCCGACAGAACCGGGGAGCTGTTTTTT

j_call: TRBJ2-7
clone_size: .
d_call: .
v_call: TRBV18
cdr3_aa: CASSKDAADEQYF
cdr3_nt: TGTGCCAGCTCAAAGGACGCCGCGGACGAGCAGTACTTC

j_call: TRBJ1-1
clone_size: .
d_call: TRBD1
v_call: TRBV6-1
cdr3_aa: CASSGGQGVGGNTEAFF
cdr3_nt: TGTGCCAGCAGTGGAGGACAGGGGGTAGGTGGGAACACTGAAGCTTTCTTT

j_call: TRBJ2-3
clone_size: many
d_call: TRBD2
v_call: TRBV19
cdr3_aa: CASSFPFQGKLTSETDTQYF
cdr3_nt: TGTGCCAGTAGTTTCCCTTTTCAGGGGAAGCTGACTAGCGAAACAGATACGCAGTATTTT

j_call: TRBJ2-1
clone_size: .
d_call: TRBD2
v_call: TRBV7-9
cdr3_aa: CASSSPASGAITYNEQFF
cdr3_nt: TGTGCCAGCAGCTCACCCGCTAGCGGGGCTATTACCTACAATGAGCAGTTCTTC

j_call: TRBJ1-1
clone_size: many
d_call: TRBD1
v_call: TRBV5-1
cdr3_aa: CASSSGQAYPNTEAFF
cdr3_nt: TGCGCCAGCAGCTCAGGACAGGCCTACCCTAACACTGAAGCTTTCTTT

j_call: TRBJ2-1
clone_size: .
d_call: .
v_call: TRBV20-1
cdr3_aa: CSAWGDFNNEQFF
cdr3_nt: TGCAGTGCCTGGGGGGACTTTAACAATGAGCAGTTCTTC

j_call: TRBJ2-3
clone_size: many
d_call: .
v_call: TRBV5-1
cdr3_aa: CASRDQWGGPSSNTQYF
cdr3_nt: TGCGCCAGCAGGGACCAATGGGGGGGGCCGAGTTCGAATACGCAGTATTTT

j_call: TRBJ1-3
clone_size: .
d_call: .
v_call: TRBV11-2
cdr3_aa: CASSFLGIGNTIYF
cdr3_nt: TGTGCCAGCAGCTTTCTGGGGATTGGAAACACCATATATTTT

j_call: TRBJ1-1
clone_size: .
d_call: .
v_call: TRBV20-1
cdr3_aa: CSGILQERSPGTEAFF
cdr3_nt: TGCAGTGGGATACTCCAAGAGCGGTCTCCGGGGACTGAAGCTTTCTTT

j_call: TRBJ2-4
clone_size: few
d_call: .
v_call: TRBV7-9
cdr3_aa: CASSPQNGDIQYF
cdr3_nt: TGTGCCAGCAGCCCTCAGAATGGGGACATTCAGTACTTC

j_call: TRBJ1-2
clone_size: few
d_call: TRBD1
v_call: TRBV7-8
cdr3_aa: CASSSTGNGYTF
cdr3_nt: TGTGCCAGCAGCTCGACAGGGAATGGCTACACCTTC

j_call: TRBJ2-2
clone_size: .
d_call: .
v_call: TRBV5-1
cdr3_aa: CASSLDTGELFF
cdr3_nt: TGCGCCAGCAGCTTGGACACCGGGGAGCTGTTTTTT

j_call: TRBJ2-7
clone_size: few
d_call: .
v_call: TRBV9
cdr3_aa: CASSVVGQGSEQYF
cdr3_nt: TGTGCCAGCAGCGTAGTAGGTCAGGGGTCCGAGCAGTACTTC

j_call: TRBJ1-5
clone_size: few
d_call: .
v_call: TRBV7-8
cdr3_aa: CASSLGQQQPQHF
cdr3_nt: TGTGCCAGCAGCTTAGGACAGCAACAGCCCCAGCATTTT

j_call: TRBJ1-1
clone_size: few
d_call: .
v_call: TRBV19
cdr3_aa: CASSRTSDTEAFF
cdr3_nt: TGTGCCAGTAGCAGAACATCGGACACTGAAGCTTTCTTT

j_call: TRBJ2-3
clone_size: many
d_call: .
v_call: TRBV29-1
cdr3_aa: CSVSGVSTDTQYF
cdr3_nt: TGCAGCGTTTCGGGTGTTAGCACAGATACGCAGTATTTT